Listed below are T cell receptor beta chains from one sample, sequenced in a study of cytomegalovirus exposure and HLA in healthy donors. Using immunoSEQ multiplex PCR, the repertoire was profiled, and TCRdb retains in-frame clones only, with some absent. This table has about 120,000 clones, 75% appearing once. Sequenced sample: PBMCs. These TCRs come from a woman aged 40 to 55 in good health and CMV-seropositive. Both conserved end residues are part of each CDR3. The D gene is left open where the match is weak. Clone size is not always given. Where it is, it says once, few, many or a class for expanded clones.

CDR3 DNA: TGTGCTAGTGGTTTGCTGGTAGGACAGTTTGGCAATGAGCAGTTCTTC
CDR3 protein: CASGLLVGQFGNEQFF
J gene: TRBJ2-1
D gene: NA
V gene: TRBV12-5
clone size: NA

CDR3 DNA: TGCGCCAGCAGCACGGGACAAACTAGCACAGATACGCAGTATTTT
CDR3 protein: CASSTGQTSTDTQYF
J gene: TRBJ2-3
D gene: NA
V gene: TRBV5-1
clone size: NA

CDR3 DNA: TGCGCCAGCAGTGAGTTGGTCAGGGGATCTACTGAAGCTTTCTTT
CDR3 protein: CASSELVRGSTEAFF
J gene: TRBJ1-1
D gene: NA
V gene: TRBV10-2
clone size: NA

CDR3 DNA: TGTGCCAGCAGCCGACAGGGGGCAGGCTACGAGCAGTACTTC
CDR3 protein: CASSRQGAGYEQYF
J gene: TRBJ2-7
D gene: TRBD1
V gene: TRBV7-8
clone size: NA

CDR3 DNA: TGTGCCAGCAGCCCTACTAGACCCGGGGAGCTGTTTTTT
CDR3 protein: CASSPTRPGELFF
J gene: TRBJ2-2
D gene: NA
V gene: TRBV5-4
clone size: NA

CDR3 DNA: TGTGCCAGCAGTGAAGCGGGACACTCCTATGGCTACACCTTC
CDR3 protein: CASSEAGHSYGYTF
J gene: TRBJ1-2
D gene: NA
V gene: TRBV2
clone size: NA

CDR3 DNA: TGTGCCAGCAGCGACCCGAGGGATGACTATGGCTACACCTTC
CDR3 protein: CASSDPRDDYGYTF
J gene: TRBJ1-2
D gene: NA
V gene: TRBV6-5
clone size: NA

CDR3 DNA: TGTGCCAGCAGCTTAGGGTGGAGGCTAGCGGGATCCACCGGGGAGCTGTTTTTT
CDR3 protein: CASSLGWRLAGSTGELFF
J gene: TRBJ2-2
D gene: TRBD2
V gene: TRBV11-3
clone size: NA

CDR3 DNA: TGTGCCAGCAGCCCAGGCGTCGGGCAGGGATTAGCTCAGCCCCAGCATTTT
CDR3 protein: CASSPGVGQGLAQPQHF
J gene: TRBJ1-5
D gene: NA
V gene: TRBV11-2
clone size: NA

CDR3 DNA: TGTGCCAGCGGGGACACGGAAGACGAGCAGTACTTC
CDR3 protein: CASGDTEDEQYF
J gene: TRBJ2-7
D gene: NA
V gene: TRBV5-6
clone size: NA

CDR3 DNA: TGCGCCAGTTGGGGCCCCGGACAAGGGGAAAACATTCAGTACTTC
CDR3 protein: CASWGPGQGENIQYF
J gene: TRBJ2-4
D gene: NA
V gene: TRBV10-2
clone size: few

CDR3 DNA: TGTGCCGGCCGGGAACAGGGGGAAGCGCGACCCCTCCACTTT
CDR3 protein: CAGREQGEARPLHF
J gene: TRBJ1-6
D gene: TRBD1
V gene: TRBV2
clone size: NA

CDR3 DNA: TGTGCCAGCAGCCCTAGGGGACAGGGGGCCTACAATGAGCAGTTCTTC
CDR3 protein: CASSPRGQGAYNEQFF
J gene: TRBJ2-1
D gene: TRBD1
V gene: TRBV9
clone size: NA

CDR3 DNA: TGCAGCGCCGAGCCCCCCTTACGGGCTTTCTTT
CDR3 protein: CSAEPPLRAFF
J gene: TRBJ1-1
D gene: NA
V gene: TRBV29-1
clone size: NA

CDR3 DNA: TGTGCCAGCAGTGAGTCGCACAGGGGCTCCTACGAGCAGTACTTC
CDR3 protein: CASSESHRGSYEQYF
J gene: TRBJ2-7
D gene: TRBD1
V gene: TRBV6-1
clone size: NA

CDR3 DNA: TGTGCCTGGAGTGTACAAGCGGGGAACTATGGCTACACCTTC
CDR3 protein: CAWSVQAGNYGYTF
J gene: TRBJ1-2
D gene: NA
V gene: TRBV30
clone size: few

CDR3 DNA: TGTGCCAGCAAAACTAGCGGGGTGAACACCGGGGAGCTGTTTTTT
CDR3 protein: CASKTSGVNTGELFF
J gene: TRBJ2-2
D gene: TRBD2
V gene: TRBV6-1
clone size: NA

CDR3 DNA: TGTGCCAGCAGTTATTCGGGACAGGGTCACAATGAGCAGTTCTTC
CDR3 protein: CASSYSGQGHNEQFF
J gene: TRBJ2-1
D gene: TRBD1
V gene: TRBV25-1
clone size: NA

CDR3 DNA: TGTGCCAGCAGTCCCCATAGGGCTAGCGGGAGAGTAGATGAGCAGTTCTTC
CDR3 protein: CASSPHRASGRVDEQFF
J gene: TRBJ2-1
D gene: TRBD2
V gene: TRBV28
clone size: NA

CDR3 DNA: TGTGCCAGCAGCGTAGTAGGGACAGGGGGAGATGGCTACACCTTC
CDR3 protein: CASSVVGTGGDGYTF
J gene: TRBJ1-2
D gene: TRBD1
V gene: TRBV9
clone size: NA

CDR3 DNA: TGTGCCAGCAGCTTGGAAGGGGTACGCACTGAAGCTTTCTTT
CDR3 protein: CASSLEGVRTEAFF
J gene: TRBJ1-1
D gene: NA
V gene: TRBV5-4
clone size: NA

CDR3 DNA: TGCGCCAGCAGCCAGATTCGGGGGTACGAGCAGTACTTC
CDR3 protein: CASSQIRGYEQYF
J gene: TRBJ2-7
D gene: NA
V gene: TRBV4-3
clone size: NA

CDR3 DNA: TGTGCCAGCTCACCGATGGTAGAATCTAATGAAAAACTGTTTTTT
CDR3 protein: CASSPMVESNEKLFF
J gene: TRBJ1-4
D gene: NA
V gene: TRBV18
clone size: NA

CDR3 DNA: TGCGCCAGCAGCCAACGCGCAGGTTCCTCCTACGAGCAGTACTTC
CDR3 protein: CASSQRAGSSYEQYF
J gene: TRBJ2-7
D gene: NA
V gene: TRBV4-1
clone size: NA

CDR3 DNA: TGTGCCAGCAGCTTGATAAGACAGGGTCAAGAGACCCAGTACTTC
CDR3 protein: CASSLIRQGQETQYF
J gene: TRBJ2-5
D gene: TRBD1
V gene: TRBV7-8
clone size: NA

CDR3 DNA: TGTGCCAGTAGTATTGCTAGCGGCAGCTCCTACGAGCAGTACTTC
CDR3 protein: CASSIASGSSYEQYF
J gene: TRBJ2-7
D gene: TRBD2
V gene: TRBV19
clone size: NA

CDR3 DNA: TGTGCCAGCAGTTACTCGGCGCAGGGGGGAGCTTTCTTT
CDR3 protein: CASSYSAQGGAFF
J gene: TRBJ1-1
D gene: TRBD1
V gene: TRBV6-5
clone size: NA

CDR3 DNA: TGTGCCAGCTCACCACCCGGACTAGCGGGGTACACCGGGGAGCTGTTTTTT
CDR3 protein: CASSPPGLAGYTGELFF
J gene: TRBJ2-2
D gene: TRBD2
V gene: TRBV18
clone size: NA

CDR3 DNA: TGTGCCAGCAGTTTCAGAGAGGCGGGTTACCGCACAGATACGCAGTATTTT
CDR3 protein: CASSFREAGYRTDTQYF
J gene: TRBJ2-3
D gene: NA
V gene: TRBV28
clone size: NA

CDR3 DNA: TGTGCCAGCAGCTACCCAAGGGAGAGCACAGATACGCAGTATTTT
CDR3 protein: CASSYPRESTDTQYF
J gene: TRBJ2-3
D gene: NA
V gene: TRBV5-4
clone size: NA

CDR3 DNA: TGTGCCAGCAGTTCCAGGGACAGCCTCATTGGCTACACCTTC
CDR3 protein: CASSSRDSLIGYTF
J gene: TRBJ1-2
D gene: TRBD1
V gene: TRBV6-5
clone size: NA

CDR3 DNA: TGTGCCAGCAGCCAAGAAGACAGGGTGATTAACTATGGCTACACCTTC
CDR3 protein: CASSQEDRVINYGYTF
J gene: TRBJ1-2
D gene: TRBD1
V gene: TRBV4-2
clone size: few

CDR3 DNA: TGTGCCAGCAGTGACCGCCCAGATAGCAATCAGCCCCAGCATTTT
CDR3 protein: CASSDRPDSNQPQHF
J gene: TRBJ1-5
D gene: NA
V gene: TRBV6-4
clone size: NA

CDR3 DNA: TGTGCCAGCAGCCAAGATTTAGGAGATTCCGACGAGCAGTACTTC
CDR3 protein: CASSQDLGDSDEQYF
J gene: TRBJ2-7
D gene: NA
V gene: TRBV4-2
clone size: NA

CDR3 DNA: TGCGCCAGCAGCTCGGGGACAGCCTATGGCTACACCTTC
CDR3 protein: CASSSGTAYGYTF
J gene: TRBJ1-2
D gene: TRBD1
V gene: TRBV5-1
clone size: NA

CDR3 DNA: TGCGCCAGCAGGCTAGCGGACTCCTACAATGAGCAGTTCTTC
CDR3 protein: CASRLADSYNEQFF
J gene: TRBJ2-1
D gene: TRBD2
V gene: TRBV4-1
clone size: NA

CDR3 DNA: TGTGCCAGCAGCACAGGCAGACCCAATCAGCCCCAGCATTTT
CDR3 protein: CASSTGRPNQPQHF
J gene: TRBJ1-5
D gene: NA
V gene: TRBV5-6
clone size: NA

CDR3 DNA: TGTGCCAGCACCACGGGATTCTCACCCCTCCACTTT
CDR3 protein: CASTTGFSPLHF
J gene: TRBJ1-6
D gene: NA
V gene: TRBV6-5
clone size: NA

CDR3 DNA: TGTGCCAGCAGTCCCAGACGACTAGCTAGCTCCTACAATGAGCAGTTCTTC
CDR3 protein: CASSPRRLASSYNEQFF
J gene: TRBJ2-1
D gene: TRBD2
V gene: TRBV28
clone size: few

CDR3 DNA: TGCGCCAGCAGCGTAGGACTAGCGGCTGACAATGAGCAGTTCTTC
CDR3 protein: CASSVGLAADNEQFF
J gene: TRBJ2-1
D gene: TRBD2
V gene: TRBV5-1
clone size: NA

CDR3 DNA: TGTGCCAGCAGCTCCCCGATCGGCTCCTACGAGCAGTACTTC
CDR3 protein: CASSSPIGSYEQYF
J gene: TRBJ2-7
D gene: NA
V gene: TRBV7-9
clone size: NA

CDR3 DNA: TGTGCCAGTACCGGACGGACTAGCGGGGACAATGAGCAGTTCTTC
CDR3 protein: CASTGRTSGDNEQFF
J gene: TRBJ2-1
D gene: TRBD2
V gene: TRBV6-5
clone size: NA

CDR3 DNA: TGCACCCAGGGGACCACTGAAGCTTTCTTT
CDR3 protein: CTQGTTEAFF
J gene: TRBJ1-1
D gene: NA
V gene: TRBV29-1
clone size: NA

CDR3 DNA: TGTGCCAGCAGTGGCGGGAGCAATCAGCCCCAGCATTTT
CDR3 protein: CASSGGSNQPQHF
J gene: TRBJ1-5
D gene: NA
V gene: TRBV9
clone size: once

CDR3 DNA: TGTGCCAGCAGCTTTCGGGGGGACTATGGCTACACCTTC
CDR3 protein: CASSFRGDYGYTF
J gene: TRBJ1-2
D gene: NA
V gene: TRBV5-8
clone size: few

CDR3 DNA: TGTGCCAGCACGAGGGGGGGCCTACTTTCCGTGCAGTACTTC
CDR3 protein: CASTRGGLLSVQYF
J gene: TRBJ2-7
D gene: NA
V gene: TRBV6-5
clone size: NA

CDR3 DNA: TGTGCCAGCAGCCCGCCGAACAGGGGGCCGCGACCTTACGAGCAGTACTTC
CDR3 protein: CASSPPNRGPRPYEQYF
J gene: TRBJ2-7
D gene: TRBD1
V gene: TRBV4-2
clone size: NA

CDR3 DNA: TGTGCCAGCAGCTTAGTCTGGGACAGCAGAACGAACACTGAAGCTTTCTTT
CDR3 protein: CASSLVWDSRTNTEAFF
J gene: TRBJ1-1
D gene: TRBD1
V gene: TRBV7-6
clone size: few

CDR3 DNA: TGTGCCAGCAGCGTAGAGGCCAGTCCCAGGGGCTACACCTTC
CDR3 protein: CASSVEASPRGYTF
J gene: TRBJ1-2
D gene: NA
V gene: TRBV9
clone size: many

CDR3 DNA: TGTGCCAGCAGTTACTCACAGGGGGTAGTCAGCGAGCAGTACTTC
CDR3 protein: CASSYSQGVVSEQYF
J gene: TRBJ2-7
D gene: TRBD1
V gene: TRBV6-5
clone size: NA

CDR3 DNA: TGTGCCAGCAGTTTACGCGGGGACGAGCAGTACTTC
CDR3 protein: CASSLRGDEQYF
J gene: TRBJ2-7
D gene: NA
V gene: TRBV28
clone size: NA

CDR3 DNA: TGTGCCAGCTCACCAGGGGAGGGGGTCACTGAAGCTTTCTTT
CDR3 protein: CASSPGEGVTEAFF
J gene: TRBJ1-1
D gene: NA
V gene: TRBV18
clone size: NA

CDR3 DNA: TGTGCCAGCAGTTTTAGGCCGGGGGATCAGCCCCAGCATTTT
CDR3 protein: CASSFRPGDQPQHF
J gene: TRBJ1-5
D gene: NA
V gene: TRBV28
clone size: NA

CDR3 DNA: TGTGCCAGCAGCCAGGAACTCAGGGGGCCTGGGGCCAACGTCCTGACTTTC
CDR3 protein: CASSQELRGPGANVLTF
J gene: TRBJ2-6
D gene: TRBD1
V gene: TRBV4-2
clone size: NA

CDR3 DNA: TGTGCCAGCCAGTCGGACAGGGAGACAGATACGCAGTATTTT
CDR3 protein: CASQSDRETDTQYF
J gene: TRBJ2-3
D gene: TRBD1
V gene: TRBV6-1
clone size: few

CDR3 DNA: TGTGCCAGCAGTTGGGGGACTAGCGGGAGGAGCTCCTACAATGAGCAGTTCTTC
CDR3 protein: CASSWGTSGRSSYNEQFF
J gene: TRBJ2-1
D gene: TRBD2
V gene: TRBV27
clone size: few

CDR3 DNA: TGTGCCTGGACGCTCTGGAGCGGGAAATCATCTACGCAGTTCTTC
CDR3 protein: CAWTLWSGKSSTQFF
J gene: TRBJ2-1
D gene: TRBD2
V gene: TRBV30
clone size: NA

CDR3 DNA: TGTGCCAGCAGTTACCATCCGGGACAGGGGACCTATGGCTACACCTTC
CDR3 protein: CASSYHPGQGTYGYTF
J gene: TRBJ1-2
D gene: TRBD1
V gene: TRBV6-5
clone size: NA

CDR3 DNA: TGTGCCTGGAGAGGACTTCTAGCGGTCCCAAATGAGCAGTTCTTC
CDR3 protein: CAWRGLLAVPNEQFF
J gene: TRBJ2-1
D gene: TRBD2
V gene: TRBV30
clone size: NA

CDR3 DNA: TGTGCCAGCAGTTACGATTCAGGGGACTACTACGAGCAGTACTTC
CDR3 protein: CASSYDSGDYYEQYF
J gene: TRBJ2-7
D gene: NA
V gene: TRBV6-5
clone size: NA